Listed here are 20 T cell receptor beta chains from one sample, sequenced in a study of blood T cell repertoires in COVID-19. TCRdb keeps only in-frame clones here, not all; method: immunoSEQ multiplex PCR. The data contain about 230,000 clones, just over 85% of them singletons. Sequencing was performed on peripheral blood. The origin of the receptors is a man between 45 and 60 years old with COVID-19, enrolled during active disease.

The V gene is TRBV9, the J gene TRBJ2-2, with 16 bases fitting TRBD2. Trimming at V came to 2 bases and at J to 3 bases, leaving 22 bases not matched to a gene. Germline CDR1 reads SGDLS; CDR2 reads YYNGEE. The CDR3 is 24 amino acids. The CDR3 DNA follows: TGTGCCAGCAGCGTCGCCCCCGGGGCCCCGGGACTAGCGGGGGGGCAGGTAGACACCGGGGAGCTGTTTTTT. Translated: CASSVAPGAPGLAGGQVDTGELFF.

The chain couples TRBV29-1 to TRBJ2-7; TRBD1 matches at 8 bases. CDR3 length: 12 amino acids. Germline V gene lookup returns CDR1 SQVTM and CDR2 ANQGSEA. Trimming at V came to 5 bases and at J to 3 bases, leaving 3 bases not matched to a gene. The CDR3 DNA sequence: TGCAGCGTTTGGGGACAGGACTACGAGCAGTACTTC. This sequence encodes CSVWGQDYEQYF.

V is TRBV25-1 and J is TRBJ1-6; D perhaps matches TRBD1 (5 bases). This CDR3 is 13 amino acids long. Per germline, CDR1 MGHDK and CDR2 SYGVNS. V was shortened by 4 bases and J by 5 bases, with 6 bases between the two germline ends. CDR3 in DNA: TGTGCCAGCAGTGGACAGAATAATTCACCCCTCCACTTT. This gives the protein CASSGQNNSPLHF.

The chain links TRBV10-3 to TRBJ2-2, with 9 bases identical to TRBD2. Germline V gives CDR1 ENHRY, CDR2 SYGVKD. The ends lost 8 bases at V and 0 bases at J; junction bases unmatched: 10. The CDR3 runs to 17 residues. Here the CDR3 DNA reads TGTGCCATCCCCATGGGGGCGGGGGGGCCGAACACCGGGGAGCTGTTTTTT. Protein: CAIPMGAGGPNTGELFF.

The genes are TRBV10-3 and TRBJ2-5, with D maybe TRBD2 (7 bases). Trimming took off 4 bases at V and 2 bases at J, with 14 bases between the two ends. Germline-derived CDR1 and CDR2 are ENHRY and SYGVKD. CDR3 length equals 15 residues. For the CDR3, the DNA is TGTGCCATCAGTGTCGGGGGAGGGGGTCAAGAGACCCAGTACTTC. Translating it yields CAISVGGGGQETQYF.

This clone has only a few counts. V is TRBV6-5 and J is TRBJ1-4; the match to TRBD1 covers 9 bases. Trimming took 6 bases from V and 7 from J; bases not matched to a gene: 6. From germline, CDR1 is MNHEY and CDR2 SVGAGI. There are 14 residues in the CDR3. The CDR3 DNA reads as TGTGCCAGCAGCCCGGGACAGGGAAGTGAAAAACTGTTTTTT. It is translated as CASSPGQGSEKLFF.

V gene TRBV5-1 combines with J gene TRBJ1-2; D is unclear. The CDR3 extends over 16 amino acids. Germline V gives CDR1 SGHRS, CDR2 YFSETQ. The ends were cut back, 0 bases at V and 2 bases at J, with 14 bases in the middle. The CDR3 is CASSLEEGRKNYGYTF. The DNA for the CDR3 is TGCGCCAGCAGCTTGGAAGAGGGCAGGAAGAACTATGGCTACACCTTC.

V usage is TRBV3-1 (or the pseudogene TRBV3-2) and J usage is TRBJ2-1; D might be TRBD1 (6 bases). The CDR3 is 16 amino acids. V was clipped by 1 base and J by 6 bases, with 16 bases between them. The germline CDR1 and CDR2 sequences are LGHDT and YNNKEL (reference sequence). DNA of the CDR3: TGTGCCAGCAGCCAAGTTTGGCAGGGGTATGGCAATGAGCAGTTCTTC. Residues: CASSQVWQGYGNEQFF.

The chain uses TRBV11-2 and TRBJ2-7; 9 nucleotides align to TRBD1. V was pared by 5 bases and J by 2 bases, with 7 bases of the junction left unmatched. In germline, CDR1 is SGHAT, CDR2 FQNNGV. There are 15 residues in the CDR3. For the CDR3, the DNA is TGTGCCAGCAGCCCTGGGACAGGGACCCCCTACGAGCAGTACTTC. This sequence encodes CASSPGTGTPYEQYF.

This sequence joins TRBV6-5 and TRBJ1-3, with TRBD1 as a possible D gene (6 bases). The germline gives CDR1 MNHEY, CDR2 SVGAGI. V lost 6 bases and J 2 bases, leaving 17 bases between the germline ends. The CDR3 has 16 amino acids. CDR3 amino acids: CASSYGPGDPGNTIYF. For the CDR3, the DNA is TGTGCCAGCAGCTACGGCCCAGGGGATCCTGGAAACACCATATATTTT.

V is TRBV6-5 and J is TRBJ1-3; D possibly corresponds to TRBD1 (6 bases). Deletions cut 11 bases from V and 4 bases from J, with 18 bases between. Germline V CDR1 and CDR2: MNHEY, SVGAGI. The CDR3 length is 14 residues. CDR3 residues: CAVLSRGAGNTIYF. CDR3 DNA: TGTGCCGTTCTATCCCGGGGGGCCGGAAACACCATATATTTT.

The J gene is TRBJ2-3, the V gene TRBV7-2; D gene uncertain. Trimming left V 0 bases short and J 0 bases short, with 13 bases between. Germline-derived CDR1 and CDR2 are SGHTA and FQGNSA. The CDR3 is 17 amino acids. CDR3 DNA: TGTGCCAGCAGCTTAGCGCTCGTAATGACTAGCACAGATACGCAGTATTTT. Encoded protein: CASSLALVMTSTDTQYF.

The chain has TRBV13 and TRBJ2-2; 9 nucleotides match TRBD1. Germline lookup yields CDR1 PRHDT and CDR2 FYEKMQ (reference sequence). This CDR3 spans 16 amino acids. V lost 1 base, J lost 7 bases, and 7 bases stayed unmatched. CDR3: CASSLEQGASGGELFF. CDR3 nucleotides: TGTGCCAGCAGCTTAGAACAGGGGGCTAGTGGCGGGGAGCTGTTTTTT.

The DNA of the CDR3 is TGTGCCACCAGCAGAGTTCGGGACAGGCGCACAGATACGCAGTATTTT. Encoded protein: CATSRVRDRRTDTQYF. V usage is TRBV15 and J usage is TRBJ2-3; 8 bases fit TRBD1. CDR1 and CDR2 (germline): LNHNV, YYDKDF (reference sequence). This CDR3 contains 16 residues. Losses at the gene ends were 1 base for V and 1 base for J; bases not matched to a gene: 4.

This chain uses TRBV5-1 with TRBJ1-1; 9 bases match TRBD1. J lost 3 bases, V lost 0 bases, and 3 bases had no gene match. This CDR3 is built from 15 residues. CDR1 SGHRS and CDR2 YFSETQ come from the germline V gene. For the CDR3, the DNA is TGCGCCAGCAGCTTGGGGGACAGGGAATACACTGAAGCTTTCTTT. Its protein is CASSLGDREYTEAFF.

The CDR3 sequence is CASAEGLAGGPADTQYF. Written as DNA, the CDR3 is TGTGCCAGCGCCGAAGGGCTGGCGGGAGGGCCGGCAGATACGCAGTATTTT. This chain uses TRBV2 with TRBJ2-3, with TRBD2 matching 9 bases. The trim removed 8 bases at V and 4 bases at J, leaving 16 bases unmatched. This CDR3 is built from 17 residues. CDR1 SNHLY and CDR2 FYNNEI come from the germline V gene.

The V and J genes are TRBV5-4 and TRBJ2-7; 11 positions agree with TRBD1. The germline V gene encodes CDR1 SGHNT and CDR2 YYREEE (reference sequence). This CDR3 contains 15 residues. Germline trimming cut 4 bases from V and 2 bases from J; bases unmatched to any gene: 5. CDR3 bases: TGTGCCAGCAGCCCCGGGACAGGGGGTCCCTACGAGCAGTACTTC. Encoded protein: CASSPGTGGPYEQYF.

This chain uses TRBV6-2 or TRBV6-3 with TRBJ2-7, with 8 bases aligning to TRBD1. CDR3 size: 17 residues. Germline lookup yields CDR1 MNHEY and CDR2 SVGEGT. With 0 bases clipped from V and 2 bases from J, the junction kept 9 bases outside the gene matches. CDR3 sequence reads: CASSYSEAATGAYEQYF. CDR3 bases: TGTGCCAGCAGTTACTCGGAGGCGGCGACAGGGGCCTACGAGCAGTACTTC.

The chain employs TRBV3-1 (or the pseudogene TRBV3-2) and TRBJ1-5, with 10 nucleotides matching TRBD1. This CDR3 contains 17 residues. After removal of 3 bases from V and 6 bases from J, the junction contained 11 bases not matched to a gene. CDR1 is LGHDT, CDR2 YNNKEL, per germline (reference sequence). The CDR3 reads CASSHTTDRGLSQPQHF. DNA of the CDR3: TGTGCCAGCAGCCACACCACTGACAGGGGGCTAAGTCAGCCCCAGCATTTT.

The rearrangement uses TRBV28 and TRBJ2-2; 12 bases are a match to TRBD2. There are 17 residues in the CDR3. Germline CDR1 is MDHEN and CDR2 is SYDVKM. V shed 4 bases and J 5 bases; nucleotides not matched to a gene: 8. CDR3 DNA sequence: TGTGCCAGCAGTTCGACTAGCGGGAGATATCGGACCGGGGAGCTGTTTTTT. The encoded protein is CASSSTSGRYRTGELFF.